The 8 T cell receptor beta chains presented below share a single source sample, sequenced in a study of T cell changes during pregnancy in multiple sclerosis. The protocol was immunoSEQ multiplex PCR, while the TCRdb copy is restricted to in-frame clones and leaves out a portion. Of roughly 97,000 clones detected, over 75% appear once; the ten largest clones hold under 0.85%. Material: peripheral blood, obtained in the second trimester of pregnancy. Receptor source: a female donor in good health, enrolled as a control in a pregnancy study.

The chain uses TRBV19 and TRBJ2-3; 11 bases line up with TRBD2. Germline CDR1 reads LNHDA; CDR2 reads SQIVND (reference sequence). V was pared by 7 bases and J by 3 bases, with 27 bases of the junction left unmatched. This CDR3 comprises 22 residues. CDR3: CASTPSGAANSGRAILTDTQYF. The DNA of the CDR3 is TGTGCCAGTACTCCATCGGGTGCAGCTAATAGCGGGAGGGCCATATTGACAGATACGCAGTATTTT. The full variable domain, in which reference TRBV19 and TRBJ2-3 provide the parts outside the CDR3, is DGGITQSPKYLFRKEGQNVTLSCEQNLNHDAMYWYRQDPGQGLRLIYYSQIVNDFQKGDIAEGYSVSREKKESFPLTVTSAQKNPTAFYLCASTPSGAANSGRAILTDTQYFGPGTRLTVL.

V usage is TRBV30 and J usage is TRBJ2-7; TRBD1 agrees at 7 bases. J was trimmed by 4 bases and V by 2 bases; bases with no gene match: 5. This CDR3 has 13 amino acids. Germline V gives CDR1 GTSNPN, CDR2 SVGIG (reference sequence). For the CDR3, the DNA is TGTGCCTGGAGTTTGGGACAGTTGTACGAGCAGTACTTC. Translating it yields CAWSLGQLYEQYF.

The chain couples TRBV7-2 to TRBJ1-2, with TRBD1 matching over 8 bases. The ends lost 2 bases at V and 3 bases at J; junction bases unmatched: 14. The CDR3 spans 18 residues. From germline, CDR1 is SGHTA and CDR2 FQGNSA. The CDR3 loop is CASSLNRGTLSGHYGYTF. CDR3 in DNA: TGTGCCAGCAGCTTAAACAGGGGGACTTTATCGGGGCACTATGGCTACACCTTC.

The chain uses TRBV5-1 and TRBJ2-2, with D possibly matching TRBD2 (6 bases). Trimming pared 5 bases from V and 2 bases from J, leaving 13 bases between. CDR1 and CDR2 from the germline V gene are SGHRS and YFSETQ. The CDR3 length is 15 residues. For the CDR3, the DNA is TGCGCCAGCAGTGGTGGAGGGAGTAACACCGGGGAGCTGTTTTTT. It translates to CASSGGGSNTGELFF.

The chain has TRBV18 and TRBJ2-1, with TRBD2 identical over 16 bases. Germline V gene data show CDR1 as KGHSH and CDR2 as LQKENI. CDR3 length: 18 amino acids. Trimming cost V 8 bases and J 6 bases; bases outside gene matches: 13. Written as DNA, the CDR3 is TGTGCCAGCCGTGCTAGGGGACTAGCGGGGGGGCCGGTCAATGAGCAGTTCTTC. It translates to CASRARGLAGGPVNEQFF.

V is TRBV4-1 and J is TRBJ2-1; D might be TRBD2 (6 bases). Per germline, CDR1 MGHRA and CDR2 YSYEKL. With 1 base removed from V and 0 bases from J, the gap between germline ends came to 13 bases. The CDR3 covers 17 residues. The CDR3 here is CASSQVAPGASYNEQFF. As DNA, the CDR3 is TGCGCCAGCAGCCAAGTCGCGCCGGGAGCCTCCTACAATGAGCAGTTCTTC.

For the CDR3, the DNA is TGTGCCACCAGCAGAGACCGGGACAGCTTTCGCACAGATACGCAGTATTTT. It specifies CATSRDRDSFRTDTQYF. V is TRBV15 and J is TRBJ2-3; 7 bases fit TRBD1. The CDR3 extends over 17 amino acids. With V trimmed by 0 bases and J by 1 base, 7 bases remained unmatched. Germline V gene lookup returns CDR1 LNHNV and CDR2 YYDKDF (reference sequence).

The rearrangement uses TRBV10-2 and TRBJ1-1, with D perhaps matching TRBD1 (6 bases). The V end was cut by 6 bases, the J end by 2 bases, with 13 bases between. This CDR3 contains 14 residues. Germline loops: CDR1 WSHSY, CDR2 SAAADI. Here the CDR3 DNA reads TGCGCCAGCAGACTCACAGGGCCTAACACTGAAGCTTTCTTT. Its protein product is CASRLTGPNTEAFF.